The entry below describes one TCR beta chain. The antigen remains undetermined. With 0 bases removed from V and 8 bases from J, the gap between germline ends came to 13 bases. Germline assignment: CDR1 MGHRA and CDR2 YSYEKL. The CDR3 extends over 14 amino acids. The sample originates from a study of T cell responses to AZD1222 COVID-19 vaccine. Study-level points and caveats: Distributed over spike, vaccine-associated CD4 TCRs predominated at 160-218 and 743-854. AZD1222 recipients seropositive at baseline numbered only six or seven. Spike-specific TCR breadth and depth grew following two AZD1222 doses.

This table comes from immunoSEQ multiplex PCR, and its TCRdb copy is limited to in-frame clones, with some not included. The table records around 120,000 clones, about 91% of them present only once. The clonotype was recovered from an adult in good health. This specimen consisted of peripheral blood, obtained on day 0 of AZD1222 vaccination. The chain recombines TRBV4-1 with TRBJ1-2; TRBD1 is a possible D gene (5 bases). The CDR3 coding sequence is TGCGCCAGCAGCCAAGAGTTAAGGGGTTGGGGCTACACCTTC. This translates into CASSQELRGWGYTF.